The following is a T cell receptor (beta chain) sequence with its context. The source of the sample is a study of T cell changes during pregnancy in multiple sclerosis. Sequenced by immunoSEQ multiplex PCR; TCRdb stores in-frame clones only, minus some. The repertoire consists of fewer than 20,000 clones, with around 90% occurring once and the leading ten covering 10% to 15%. Losses at the gene ends were 3 bases for V and 4 bases for J; bases not matched to a gene: 5. The CDR3 runs 17 residues. Germline V CDR1 and CDR2: SGHNT, YENEEA. The sequences come from CD8+ T cells from peripheral blood mononuclear cells, collected after pregnancy. The origin of this receptor is a female donor in good health, enrolled as a control in a pregnancy study. The chain recombines TRBV11-3 with TRBJ2-5; TRBD2 matches at 16 bases. The CDR3 spells CASSLVGTSGGAETQYF. The CDR3 DNA reads as TGTGCCAGCAGCTTGGTGGGGACTAGCGGGGGGGCAGAGACCCAGTACTTC.